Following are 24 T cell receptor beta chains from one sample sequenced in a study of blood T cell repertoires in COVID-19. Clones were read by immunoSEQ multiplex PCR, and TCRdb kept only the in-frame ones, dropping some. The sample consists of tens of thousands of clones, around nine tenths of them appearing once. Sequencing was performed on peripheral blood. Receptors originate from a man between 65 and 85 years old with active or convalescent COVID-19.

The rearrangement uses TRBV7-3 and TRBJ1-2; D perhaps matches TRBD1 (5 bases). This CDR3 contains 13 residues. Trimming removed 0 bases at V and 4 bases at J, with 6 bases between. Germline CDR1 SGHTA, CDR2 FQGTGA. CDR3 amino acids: CASSLTGAYGYTF. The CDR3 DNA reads TGTGCCAGCAGCTTAACTGGGGCCTATGGCTACACCTTC.

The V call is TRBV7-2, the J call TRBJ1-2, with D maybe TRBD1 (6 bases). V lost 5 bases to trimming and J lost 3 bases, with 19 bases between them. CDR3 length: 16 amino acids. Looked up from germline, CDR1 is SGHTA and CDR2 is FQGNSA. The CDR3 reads CASSPYWGQGDYGYTF. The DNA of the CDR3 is TGTGCCAGCAGCCCGTACTGGGGGCAGGGAGACTATGGCTACACCTTC.

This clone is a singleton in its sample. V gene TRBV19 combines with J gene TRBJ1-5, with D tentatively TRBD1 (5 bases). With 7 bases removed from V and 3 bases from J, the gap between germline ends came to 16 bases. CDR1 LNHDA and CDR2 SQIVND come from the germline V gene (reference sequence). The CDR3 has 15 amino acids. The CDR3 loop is CASTEGTGINQPQHF. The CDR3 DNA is TGTGCCAGTACGGAGGGGACGGGGATCAATCAGCCCCAGCATTTT.

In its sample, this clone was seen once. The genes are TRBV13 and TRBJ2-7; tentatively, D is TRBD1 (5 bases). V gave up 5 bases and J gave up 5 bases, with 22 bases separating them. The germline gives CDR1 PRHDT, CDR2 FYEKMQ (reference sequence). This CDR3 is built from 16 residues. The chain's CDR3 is CASSARPGSGGHEQYF. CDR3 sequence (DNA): TGTGCCAGCAGCGCGCGTCCAGGGTCGGGTGGGCACGAGCAGTACTTC.

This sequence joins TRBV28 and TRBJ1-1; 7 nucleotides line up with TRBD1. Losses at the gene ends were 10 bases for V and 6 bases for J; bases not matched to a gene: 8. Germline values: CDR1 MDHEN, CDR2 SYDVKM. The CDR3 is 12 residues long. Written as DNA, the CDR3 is TGTGCCACCCAAACAGGGGTTCCTGAAGCTTTCTTT. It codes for CATQTGVPEAFF.

The CDR3 spells CASSTGLAGGPGEQYF. CDR3 nucleotides: TGCGCCAGCAGCACGGGACTAGCGGGGGGGCCGGGAGAGCAGTACTTC. The V call is TRBV5-1, the J call TRBJ2-7, with 16 bases identical to TRBD2. CDR1 is SGHRS and CDR2 is YFSETQ in the germline V gene. The CDR3 runs 16 residues. Trimming cost V 4 bases and J 7 bases; bases outside gene matches: 8.

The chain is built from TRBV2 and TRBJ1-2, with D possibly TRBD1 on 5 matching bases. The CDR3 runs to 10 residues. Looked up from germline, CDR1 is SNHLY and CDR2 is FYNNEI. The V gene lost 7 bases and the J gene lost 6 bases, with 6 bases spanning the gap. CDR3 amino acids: CASTGDGYTF. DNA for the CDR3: TGTGCCAGCACGGGGGATGGCTACACCTTC.

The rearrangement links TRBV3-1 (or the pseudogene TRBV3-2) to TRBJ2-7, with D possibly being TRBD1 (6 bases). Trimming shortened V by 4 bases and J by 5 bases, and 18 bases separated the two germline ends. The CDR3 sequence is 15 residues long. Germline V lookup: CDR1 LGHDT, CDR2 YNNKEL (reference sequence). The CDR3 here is CASSPSTGRSNEQYF. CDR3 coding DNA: TGTGCCAGCAGCCCCTCAACAGGGAGATCCAACGAGCAGTACTTC.

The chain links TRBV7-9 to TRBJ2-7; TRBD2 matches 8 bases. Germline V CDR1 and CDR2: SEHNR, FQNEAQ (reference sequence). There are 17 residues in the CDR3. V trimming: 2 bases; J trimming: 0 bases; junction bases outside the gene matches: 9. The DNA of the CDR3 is TGTGCCAGCAGCTTAATCAGGGCGGGGGGCCTCTCCTACGAGCAGTACTTC. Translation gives CASSLIRAGGLSYEQYF.

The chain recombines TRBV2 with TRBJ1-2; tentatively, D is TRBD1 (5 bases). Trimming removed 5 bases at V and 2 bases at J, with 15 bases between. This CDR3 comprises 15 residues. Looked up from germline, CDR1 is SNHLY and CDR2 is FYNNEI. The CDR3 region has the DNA TGTGCCAGCAGTCAATCAGGACAAGCAAACTATGGCTACACCTTC. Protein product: CASSQSGQANYGYTF.

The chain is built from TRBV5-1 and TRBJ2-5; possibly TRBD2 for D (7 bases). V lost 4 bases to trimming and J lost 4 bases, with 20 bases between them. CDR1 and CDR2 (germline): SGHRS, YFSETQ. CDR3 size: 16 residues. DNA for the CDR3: TGCGCCAGCAGCCCTCTTTGGGGGGGGCCGCGAGAGACCCAGTACTTC. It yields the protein CASSPLWGGPRETQYF. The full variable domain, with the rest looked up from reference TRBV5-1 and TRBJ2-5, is KAGVTQTPRYLIKTRGQQVTLSCSPISGHRSVSWYQQTPGQGLQFLFEYFSETQRNKGNFPGRFSGRQFSNSRSEMNVSTLELGDSALYLCASSPLWGGPRETQYFGPGTRLLVL.

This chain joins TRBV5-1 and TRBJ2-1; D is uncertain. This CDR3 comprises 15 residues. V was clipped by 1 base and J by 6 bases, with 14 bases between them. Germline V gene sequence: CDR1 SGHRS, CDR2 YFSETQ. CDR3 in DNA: TGCGCCAGCAGCTTGCAGTCCTCCACCTCCAATGAGCAGTTCTTC. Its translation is CASSLQSSTSNEQFF.

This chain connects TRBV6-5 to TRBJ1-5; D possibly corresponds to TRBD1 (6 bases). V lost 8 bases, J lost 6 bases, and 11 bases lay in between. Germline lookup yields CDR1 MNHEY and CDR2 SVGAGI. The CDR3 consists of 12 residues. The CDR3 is CASVTGTQPQHF. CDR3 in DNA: TGTGCCAGCGTTACAGGGACTCAGCCCCAGCATTTT.

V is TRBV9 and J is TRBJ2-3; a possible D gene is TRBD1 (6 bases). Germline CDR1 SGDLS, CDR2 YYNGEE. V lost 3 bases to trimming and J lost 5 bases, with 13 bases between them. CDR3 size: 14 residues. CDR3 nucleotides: TGTGCCAGCAGCGGAAAAGGGGGTAGAGATACGCAGTATTTT. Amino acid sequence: CASSGKGGRDTQYF.

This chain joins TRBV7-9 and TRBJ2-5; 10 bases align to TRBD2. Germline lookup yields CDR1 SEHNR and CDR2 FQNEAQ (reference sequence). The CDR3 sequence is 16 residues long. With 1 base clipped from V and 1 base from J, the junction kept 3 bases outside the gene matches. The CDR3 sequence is CASSLGRLAGQETQYF. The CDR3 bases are TGTGCCAGCAGCTTAGGTAGACTAGCGGGCCAAGAGACCCAGTACTTC.

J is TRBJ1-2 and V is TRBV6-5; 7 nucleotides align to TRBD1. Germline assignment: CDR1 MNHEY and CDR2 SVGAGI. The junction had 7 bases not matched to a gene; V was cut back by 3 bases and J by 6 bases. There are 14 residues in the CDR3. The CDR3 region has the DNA TGTGCCAGCAGTTATGGACAGGCTCTTCATGGCTACACCTTC. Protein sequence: CASSYGQALHGYTF.

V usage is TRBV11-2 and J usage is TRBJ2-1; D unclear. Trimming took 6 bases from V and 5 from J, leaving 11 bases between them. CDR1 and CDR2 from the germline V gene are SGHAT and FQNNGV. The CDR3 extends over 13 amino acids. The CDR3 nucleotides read TGTGCCAGCAGATATGAGGTCCACAATGAGCAGTTCTTC. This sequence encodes CASRYEVHNEQFF.

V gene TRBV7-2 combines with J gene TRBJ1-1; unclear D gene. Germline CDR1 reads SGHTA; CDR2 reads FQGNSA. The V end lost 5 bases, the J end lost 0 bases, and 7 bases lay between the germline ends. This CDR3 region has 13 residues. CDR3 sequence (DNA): TGTGCCAGCAGCAGATACATGAACACTGAAGCTTTCTTT. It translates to CASSRYMNTEAFF.

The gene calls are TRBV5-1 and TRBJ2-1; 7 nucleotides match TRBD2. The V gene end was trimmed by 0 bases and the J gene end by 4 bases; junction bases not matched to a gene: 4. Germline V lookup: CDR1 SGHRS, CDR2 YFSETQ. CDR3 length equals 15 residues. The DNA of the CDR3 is TGCGCCAGCAGCTTGGCCAAACTAGCGTACAATGAGCAGTTCTTC. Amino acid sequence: CASSLAKLAYNEQFF.

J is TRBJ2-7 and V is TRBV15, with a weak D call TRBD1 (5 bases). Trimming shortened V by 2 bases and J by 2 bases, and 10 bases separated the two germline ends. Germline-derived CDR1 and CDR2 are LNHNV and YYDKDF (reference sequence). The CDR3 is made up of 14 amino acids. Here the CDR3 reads CATSRPRGTYEQYF. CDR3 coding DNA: TGTGCCACCAGCAGACCTAGGGGCACCTACGAGCAGTACTTC.

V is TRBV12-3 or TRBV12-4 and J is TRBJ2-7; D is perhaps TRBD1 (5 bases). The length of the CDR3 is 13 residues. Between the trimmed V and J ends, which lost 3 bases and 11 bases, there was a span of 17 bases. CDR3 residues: CASSLGRADCEYF. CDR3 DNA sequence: TGTGCCAGCAGTTTGGGGCGTGCGGATTGTGAGTACTTC.

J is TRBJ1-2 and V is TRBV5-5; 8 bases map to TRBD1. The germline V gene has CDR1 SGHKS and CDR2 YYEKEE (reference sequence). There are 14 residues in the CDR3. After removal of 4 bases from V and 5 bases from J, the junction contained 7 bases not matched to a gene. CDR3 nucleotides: TGTGCCAGCAGCCGAACAGGGGGTGGATATGGCTACACCTTC. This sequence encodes CASSRTGGGYGYTF. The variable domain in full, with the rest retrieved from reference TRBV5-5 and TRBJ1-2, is DAGVTQSPTHLIKTRGQQVTLRCSPISGHKSVSWYQQVLGQGPQFIFQYYEKEERGRGNFPDRFSARQFPNYSSELNVNALLLGDSALYLCASSRTGGGYGYTFGSGTRLTVV.

This chain's CDR3 is CASSTHQGQGIYEQYF. DNA of the CDR3: TGTGCCAGCAGCACACACCAAGGACAGGGAATCTACGAGCAGTACTTC. This chain links TRBV9 with TRBJ2-7; 8 bases are shared with TRBD1. The CDR3 length is 16 residues. CDR1 is SGDLS and CDR2 is YYNGEE in the germline V gene. The V and J ends lost 4 bases and 3 bases, in that order; junction bases with no gene match: 12.

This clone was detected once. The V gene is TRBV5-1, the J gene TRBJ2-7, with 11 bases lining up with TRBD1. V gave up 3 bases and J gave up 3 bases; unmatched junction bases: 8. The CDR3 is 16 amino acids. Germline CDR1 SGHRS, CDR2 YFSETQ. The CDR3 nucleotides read TGCGCCAGCAGCTCGTTGACCGGGACAGGGGGCTACGAGCAGTACTTC. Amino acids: CASSSLTGTGGYEQYF. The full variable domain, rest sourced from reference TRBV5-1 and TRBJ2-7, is KAGVTQTPRYLIKTRGQQVTLSCSPISGHRSVSWYQQTPGQGLQFLFEYFSETQRNKGNFPGRFSGRQFSNSRSEMNVSTLELGDSALYLCASSSLTGTGGYEQYFGPGTRLTVT.